The clone carrying this T cell receptor (beta chain) was seen a few times. This sample is drawn from a study of blood T cell repertoires in COVID-19. Study as a whole: There were acute and convalescent COVID-19 samples, and they came from the United States, Italy and Spain. T cells, B-cell-depleted T cells, or PBMCs provided the cDNA or gDNA that served as material.

Original processing notes: It was from reference gene primer amplification that nucleated cell counts were estimated. Here immunoSEQ multiplex PCR was the method, and the copy in TCRdb shows in-frame clones only, minus some. That table gives V, J and clone size, and the DNA gave D and trimming. The sample carries some 150,000 clones, about 80% recorded once. The CDR3 has 15 amino acids. V was pared by 4 bases and J by 6 bases, with 7 bases of the junction left unmatched. The germline V gene has CDR1 MNHEY and CDR2 SVGAGI. The gene calls are TRBV6-5 and TRBJ1-5; 9 bases are a match to TRBD1. The receptor comes from a human donor in a cohort sampled during active COVID-19. The sample taken for sequencing was peripheral blood. The CDR3 loop is CASSFNRGRGQPQHF. DNA for the CDR3: TGTGCCAGCAGTTTTAACAGGGGGCGCGGTCAGCCCCAGCATTTT.